Reported below is one T cell receptor beta chain. This specimen belongs to a study of blood T cell repertoires in COVID-19. Study details: COVID-19 samples collected from the United States, Italy and Spain covered acute and convalescent phases. PBMCs, B-cell-depleted T cells, or T cells provided the cDNA or gDNA that made up the material.

Authors' processing steps: It was from reference gene primer amplification that nucleated cell counts were estimated. The data were produced by immunoSEQ multiplex PCR, yet TCRdb's version contains in-frame clones alone and is incomplete. That table supplies the V and J calls and clone size; D and trimming were determined from the DNA. The sample consists of 30,000 to 50,000 clones, 75% to 90% of them appearing once. This receptor was taken from a man aged 50-59 years with active or convalescent COVID-19. The specimen was peripheral blood.

Written as DNA, the CDR3 is TGTGCCAGCAGCCAAGCCGGGGGGGCATCCGGGGAGCTGTTTTTT. As protein: CASSQAGGASGELFF. The rearrangement uses TRBV3-1 (or the pseudogene TRBV3-2) and TRBJ2-2; 8 nucleotides line up with TRBD2. V was pared by 1 base and J by 6 bases, with 4 bases of the junction left unmatched. CDR1 is LGHDT, CDR2 YNNKEL, per germline (reference sequence). This CDR3 has 15 amino acids.